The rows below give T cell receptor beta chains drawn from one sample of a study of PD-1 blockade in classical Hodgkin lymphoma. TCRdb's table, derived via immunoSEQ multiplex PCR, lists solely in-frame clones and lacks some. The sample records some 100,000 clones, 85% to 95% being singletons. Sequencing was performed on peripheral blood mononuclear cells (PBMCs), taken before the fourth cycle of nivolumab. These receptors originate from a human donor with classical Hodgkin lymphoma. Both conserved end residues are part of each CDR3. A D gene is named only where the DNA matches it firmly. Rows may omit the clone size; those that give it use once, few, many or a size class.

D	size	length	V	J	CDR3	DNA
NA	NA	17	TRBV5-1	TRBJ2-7	CASSLDISPRSSYEQYF	TGCGCCAGCAGCCTGGACATAAGCCCGAGGAGCTCCTACGAGCAGTACTTC
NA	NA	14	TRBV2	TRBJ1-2	CATSEPGARAGYTF	TGTGCCACCTCCGAACCCGGGGCCAGAGCTGGCTACACCTTC
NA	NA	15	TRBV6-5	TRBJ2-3	CASSYGTAFTDTQYF	TGTGCCAGCAGTTATGGGACGGCCTTCACAGATACGCAGTATTTT
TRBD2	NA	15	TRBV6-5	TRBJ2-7	CASSYSPAGINEQYF	TGTGCCAGCAGTTACTCTCCAGCGGGAATCAACGAGCAGTACTTC
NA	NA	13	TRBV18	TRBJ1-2	CASSPLGDFGYTF	TGTGCCAGCTCACCTCTAGGCGACTTTGGCTACACCTTC
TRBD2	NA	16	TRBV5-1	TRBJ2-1	CASSLLAGGSYNEQFF	TGCGCCAGCAGCTTGCTAGCGGGAGGCTCCTACAATGAGCAGTTCTTC
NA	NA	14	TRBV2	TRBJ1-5	CASSERQGNQPQHF	TGTGCCAGCAGTGAAAGGCAGGGGAATCAGCCCCAGCATTTT
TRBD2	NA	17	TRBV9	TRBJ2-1	CATTRGLSGSGSNEQFF	TGTGCCACCACCCGAGGACTTAGCGGGAGTGGAAGCAATGAGCAGTTCTTC
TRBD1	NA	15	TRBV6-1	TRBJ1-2	CASTDGQGSNYGYTF	TGTGCCAGCACCGATGGACAGGGTTCTAACTATGGCTACACCTTC
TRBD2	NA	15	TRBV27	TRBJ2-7	CASSLAGTRTFGQYF	TGTGCCAGCAGTTTGGCCGGGACTAGGACGTTTGGGCAGTACTTC
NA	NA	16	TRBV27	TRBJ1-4	CASTPRGARTNEKLFF	TGTGCCAGCACCCCCAGAGGGGCGCGGACTAATGAAAAACTGTTTTTT
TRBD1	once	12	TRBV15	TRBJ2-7	CATGDRTYEQYF	TGTGCCACCGGGGACAGAACCTACGAGCAGTACTTC
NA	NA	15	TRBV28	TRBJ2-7	CASSYKTVGSYEQYF	TGTGCCAGCAGCTATAAGACAGTTGGCTCCTACGAGCAGTACTTC
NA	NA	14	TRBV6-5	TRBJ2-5	CASSSVGKPETQYF	TGTGCCAGCAGTTCCGTGGGAAAACCTGAGACCCAGTACTTC
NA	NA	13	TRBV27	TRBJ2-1	CASSLLSQRVQFF	TGTGCCAGCAGTTTACTTTCTCAGCGGGTGCAGTTCTTC
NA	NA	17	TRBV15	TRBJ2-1	CATSSGERVLVYNEQFF	TGTGCCACCAGCAGTGGAGAGCGGGTGCTTGTTTACAATGAGCAGTTCTTC
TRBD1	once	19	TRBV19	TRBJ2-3	CASSPLSGVPGQGTDTQYF	TGTGCCAGTAGCCCCCTGTCCGGGGTGCCGGGACAGGGGACAGATACGCAGTATTTT
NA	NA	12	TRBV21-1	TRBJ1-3	CASSRFGNTIYF	TGTGCCAGCAGCCGGTTTGGAAACACCATATATTTT
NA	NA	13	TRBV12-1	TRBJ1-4	CASSSGRFEKLFF	TGTGCCAGCAGCTCGGGGCGGTTTGAAAAACTGTTTTTT
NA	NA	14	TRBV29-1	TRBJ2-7	CSVDDPSGPYEQYF	TGCAGCGTTGATGATCCCAGCGGACCCTACGAGCAGTACTTC
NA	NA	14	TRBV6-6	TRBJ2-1	CASTLKQGFSEQFF	TGTGCCAGCACCCTGAAGCAGGGTTTCAGTGAGCAGTTCTTC
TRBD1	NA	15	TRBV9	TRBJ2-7	CASSGPPGQGNEQYF	TGTGCCAGCAGCGGACCGCCAGGACAGGGGAACGAGCAGTACTTC
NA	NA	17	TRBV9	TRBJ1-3	CASSVGDLRGVGNTIYF	TGTGCCAGCAGCGTAGGGGACTTACGGGGGGTAGGAAACACCATATATTTT
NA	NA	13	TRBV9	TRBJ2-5	CASSVEAEETQYF	TGTGCCAGCAGCGTAGAGGCAGAAGAGACCCAGTACTTC
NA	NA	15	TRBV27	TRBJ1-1	CASSTTSPVYTEAFF	TGTGCCAGCAGTACCACCAGCCCAGTTTACACTGAAGCTTTCTTT
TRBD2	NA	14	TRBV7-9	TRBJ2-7	CASSLSPGGNEQYF	TGTGCCAGCAGCTTATCACCGGGAGGGAACGAGCAGTACTTC
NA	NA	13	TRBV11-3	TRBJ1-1	CASSLESVTEAFF	TGTGCCAGCAGCTTAGAGTCTGTCACTGAAGCTTTCTTT
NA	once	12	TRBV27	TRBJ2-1	CASLGSVNEQFF	TGTGCCAGCCTGGGTAGCGTAAATGAGCAGTTCTTC
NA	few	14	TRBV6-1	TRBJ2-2	CASTRNRATGELFF	TGTGCCAGCACGCGTAACCGGGCCACCGGGGAGCTGTTTTTT
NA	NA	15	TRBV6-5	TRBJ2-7	CASSYSGQGRDEQYF	TGTGCCAGCAGTTACTCGGGGCAGGGGAGAGACGAGCAGTACTTC
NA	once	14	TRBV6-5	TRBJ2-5	CASSWGQSQETQYF	TGTGCCAGCAGTTGGGGCCAGTCTCAAGAGACCCAGTACTTC
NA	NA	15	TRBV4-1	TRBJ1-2	CASSQEVGLTYGYTF	TGCGCCAGCAGCCAAGAGGTTGGATTAACCTATGGCTACACCTTC
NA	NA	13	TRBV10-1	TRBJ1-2	CASSENRPYGYTF	TGCGCCAGCAGTGAGAACAGGCCCTATGGCTACACCTTC
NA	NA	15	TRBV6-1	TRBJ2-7	CASSGLPSYSYEQYF	TGTGCCAGCAGTGGTCTGCCATCCTACTCCTACGAGCAGTACTTC